The following is a T cell receptor (beta chain) sequence with its context. Its matching antigen is unknown. This sample was included in a study of T-cell memory formation after mild COVID-19. Study-level information: In these data, TCR clusters were largely donor specific. General observations from the study: The main location of contracting CD4+ clones was CM and EM, and that of contracting CD8+ clones was EMRA.

V was cut by 3 bases and J by 7 bases, with 12 bases left in between. CDR3 size: 13 residues. The germline V gene encodes CDR1 MDHEN and CDR2 SYDVKM. Each CDR3 protein gets one entry after TCRdb re-called the 5' RACE reads with MiXCR. The sample comprises some 340,000 distinct CDR3 sequences, 10% to 15% of which are singletons, and about 20% rests with the top ten. This TCR was sampled from a man aged 18 to 29 who had mild COVID-19 (a few samples of this study predate the infection). Cell type and time point are not known. The specimen sequenced was PBMCs or a T cell subset sorted from them (not recorded which). This chain uses TRBV28 with TRBJ2-5; D gene uncertain. The CDR3 loop reads CASSLAVMGTQYF. The CDR3 DNA follows: TGTGCCAGCAGTTTGGCCGTGATGGGGACCCAGTACTTC. The whole variable domain, filled in from reference TRBV28 and TRBJ2-5, reads DVKVTQSSRYLVKRTGEKVFLECVQDMDHENMFWYRQDPGLGLRLIYFSYDVKMKEKGDIPEGYSVSREKKERFSLILESASTNQTSMYLCASSLAVMGTQYFGPGTRLLVL.